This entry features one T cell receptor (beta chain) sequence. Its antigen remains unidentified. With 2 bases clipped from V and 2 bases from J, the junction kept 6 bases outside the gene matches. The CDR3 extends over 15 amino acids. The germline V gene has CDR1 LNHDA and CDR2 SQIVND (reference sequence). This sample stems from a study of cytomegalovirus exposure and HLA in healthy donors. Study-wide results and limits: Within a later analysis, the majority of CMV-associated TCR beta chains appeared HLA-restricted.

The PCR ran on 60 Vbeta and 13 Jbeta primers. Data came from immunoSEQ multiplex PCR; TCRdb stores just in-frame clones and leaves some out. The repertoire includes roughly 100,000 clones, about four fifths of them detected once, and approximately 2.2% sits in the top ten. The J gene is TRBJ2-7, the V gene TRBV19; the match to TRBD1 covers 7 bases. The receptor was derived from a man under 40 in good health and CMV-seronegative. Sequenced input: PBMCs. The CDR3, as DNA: TGTGCCAGTAGTATAATCAGGGGGTTGGCCTACGAGCAGTACTTC. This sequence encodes CASSIIRGLAYEQYF.